Each of the 24 T cell receptor beta chains below was sequenced from the same sample in a study of response to subunit inactivated influenza vaccine. TCRdb used MiXCR to reprocess the RT-PCR reads, holding one entry per CDR3 protein. Among 500,000 or so distinct CDR3 sequences listed, 15% to 20% were seen once. Sequenced here: CD4+ T cells sorted from PBMCs, sampled 23 to 25 months after vaccination. Receptors were obtained from a man between 50 and 75 years old who received an inactivated influenza vaccine.

The V and J genes are TRBV3-1 and TRBJ2-1, with 7 bases aligning to TRBD1. Germline V lookup: CDR1 LGHDT, CDR2 YNNKEL (reference sequence). The CDR3 is 13 residues long. The V and J ends lost 1 base and 10 bases, in that order; junction bases with no gene match: 4. CDR3: CASSQGATGEQFF. The CDR3 DNA follows: TGTGCCAGCAGCCAAGGCGCGACAGGGGAGCAGTTCTTC.

CDR3 in amino acids: CASSPSTTGLGEAFF. The CDR3 bases are TGTGCCAGCTCACCATCGACTACAGGGCTGGGTGAAGCTTTCTTT. The chain uses TRBV18 and TRBJ1-1; D possibly corresponds to TRBD1 (6 bases). Trimming took 2 bases from V and 7 from J, leaving 17 bases between them. CDR1 is KGHSH and CDR2 is LQKENI in the germline V gene. This CDR3 is built from 15 residues.

This chain connects TRBV29-1 to TRBJ2-1; 8 bases match TRBD2. The CDR3 has 15 residues. Trimming cost V 7 bases and J 2 bases; bases outside gene matches: 10. Germline assignment: CDR1 SQVTM and CDR2 ANQGSEA. The CDR3 coding sequence is TGCAGCGGCAATAGCGGGACTTTCACCTACAATGAGCAGTTCTTC. Translated: CSGNSGTFTYNEQFF.

In this sample, this clonotype turned up a few times. The chain is built from TRBV18 and TRBJ1-3; the D is unclear. Trimming removed 4 bases from V and 7 bases from J, with 17 bases in between. This CDR3 is built from 15 residues. Germline V gene data show CDR1 as KGHSH and CDR2 as LQKENI. CDR3: CASSLDRPVGNTIYF. For the CDR3, the DNA is TGTGCCAGCTCACTTGACCGGCCCGTAGGGAACACCATATATTTT.

Only a few counts were recorded for this clonotype. V is TRBV20-1 and J is TRBJ2-7; 8 positions match TRBD2. Trimming cost V 3 bases and J 1 base; bases outside gene matches: 11. The CDR3 is made up of 16 amino acids. Germline V gives CDR1 DFQATT, CDR2 SNEGSKA (reference sequence). CDR3 sequence reads: CSASSGASGLSYEQYF. CDR3 bases: TGCAGTGCTAGTTCGGGGGCTAGCGGGCTTTCCTACGAGCAGTACTTC.

This clonotype was counted many times. J is TRBJ2-7 and V is TRBV7-2; D gene ambiguous. The CDR3 runs 11 residues. V lost 5 bases and J lost 4, with 6 bases in between. Germline values: CDR1 SGHTA, CDR2 FQGNSA. CDR3 in DNA: TGTGCCAGCAGCGTCAGGTACGAGCAGTACTTC. Translating it yields CASSVRYEQYF.

The chain recombines TRBV6-1 with TRBJ2-1; 7 nucleotides agree with TRBD2. This CDR3 spans 15 amino acids. V gave up 3 bases and J gave up 0 bases; unmatched junction bases: 2. In germline, CDR1 is MNHNS, CDR2 SASEGT. The chain's CDR3 is CASSDSSGSYNEQFF. CDR3 sequence (DNA): TGTGCCAGCAGTGATTCTAGCGGCTCCTACAATGAGCAGTTCTTC.

This clonotype was observed a handful of times. This chain connects TRBV24-1 to TRBJ1-5; TRBD1 matches at 8 bases. Trimming took 9 bases from V and 5 from J; bases not matched to a gene: 2. Germline values: CDR1 KGHDR, CDR2 SFDVKD. This CDR3 spans 12 amino acids. The CDR3 loop is CATGQGDQPQHF. The CDR3 nucleotides read TGTGCCACCGGACAGGGCGATCAGCCCCAGCATTTT.

This clonotype appeared a few times. V gene TRBV9 combines with J gene TRBJ2-5, with D possibly being TRBD2 (6 bases). Germline CDR1 reads SGDLS; CDR2 reads YYNGEE. The CDR3 is 15 residues long. V gave up 0 bases and J gave up 5 bases, with 14 bases separating them. CDR3 nucleotides: TGTGCCAGCAGCGTAGATTTTAGCGGACGGGAGACCCAGTACTTC. Translation: CASSVDFSGRETQYF.

V is TRBV24-1 and J is TRBJ1-1, with TRBD1 identical over 7 bases. From germline, CDR1 is KGHDR and CDR2 SFDVKD. The CDR3 spans 12 residues. With 6 bases clipped from V and 4 bases from J, the junction kept 1 base outside the gene matches. The CDR3 loop is CATSTGATEAFF. For the CDR3, the DNA is TGTGCCACCAGTACAGGGGCCACTGAAGCTTTCTTT.

In DNA form, the CDR3 reads TGTGCCAGCAACCCGAACGTGAGATCCAGGCAGTTCTTC. Its translation: CASNPNVRSRQFF. The chain joins TRBV2 to TRBJ2-1; D uncertain. Germline CDR1 reads SNHLY; CDR2 reads FYNNEI. The germline V and J ends were trimmed by 7 bases and 12 bases, with 19 bases remaining between them. This CDR3 comprises 13 residues.

This chain connects TRBV28 to TRBJ2-7, with TRBD1 matching 10 bases. The CDR3 sequence is 15 residues long. V gave up 6 bases and J gave up 1 base; unmatched junction bases: 6. Germline-derived CDR1 and CDR2 are MDHEN and SYDVKM. The CDR3 coding sequence is TGTGCCAGCAGACCAAGGACAGGGGGATCCTACGAGCAGTACTTC. This encodes CASRPRTGGSYEQYF.

The gene calls are TRBV6-2 or TRBV6-3 and TRBJ2-2; 11 bases align to TRBD2. The CDR3 sequence is 19 residues long. Trimming cost V 0 bases and J 3 bases; bases outside gene matches: 9. The germline V gene encodes CDR1 MNHEY and CDR2 SVGEGT. The CDR3 bases are TGTGCCAGCAGTTACTCGGTTACTAGCGGGAGTCGATACACCGGGGAGCTGTTTTTT. This sequence encodes CASSYSVTSGSRYTGELFF.

This clonotype has more than one count but fewer than ten. The V and J genes are TRBV6-1 and TRBJ2-7, with 9 bases matching TRBD1. The CDR3 has 15 amino acids. The trim removed 7 bases at V and 4 bases at J, leaving 11 bases unmatched. Germline loops: CDR1 MNHNS, CDR2 SASEGT. The CDR3 bases are TGTGCCAGCAAGCCCTCTGGGACAGGGTTTTACGAGCAGTACTTC. This encodes CASKPSGTGFYEQYF.

The CDR3 nucleotides read TGCGCCAGCAGCCAGAGGGGAGCCGGGACAGGAGATGAAGCTTTCTTT. Protein product: CASSQRGAGTGDEAFF. This rearrangement joins TRBV4-3 to TRBJ1-1; TRBD1 aligns across 8 bases. V shed 3 bases, J shed 7 bases, and the junction held 13 bases outside the gene matches. Germline CDR1 is LGHNA and CDR2 is YSLEER. The CDR3 contains 16 residues.

This sequence joins TRBV12-3 or TRBV12-4 and TRBJ2-3; 15 nucleotides align to TRBD2. This CDR3 is 18 amino acids long. The junction had 9 bases not matched to a gene; V was cut back by 5 bases and J by 3 bases. In DNA form, the CDR3 reads TGTGCCAGCAGTCCGGGACTAGCGGGAGGATTCACGACAGATACGCAGTATTTT. Its translation: CASSPGLAGGFTTDTQYF.

In this sample, this clonotype turned up a few times. This chain joins TRBV4-2 and TRBJ1-1; D possibly corresponds to TRBD1 (5 bases). The germline V gene encodes CDR1 LGHNA and CDR2 YNFKEQ. This CDR3 has 14 residues. Trimming cost V 0 bases and J 11 bases, with 16 bases left between them. The CDR3: CASSQDELGGLAFF. CDR3 nucleotides: TGTGCCAGCAGCCAAGACGAGTTGGGGGGATTGGCTTTCTTT.

This chain uses TRBV21-1 with TRBJ1-5; the D call of TRBD1 is as the table states it, not checked on the DNA. TRBV21-1 is a listed pseudogene. This CDR3 contains 19 residues. This CDR3 reads CASSRTGTGDSKDNQPQHF. DNA for the CDR3: TGTGCCAGCAGCCGTACCGGGACAGGGGACTCAAAAGACAATCAGCCCCAGCATTTT.

This clonotype appeared a few times. The chain carries TRBV12-3 or TRBV12-4 and TRBJ2-6, with TRBD2 as a possible D gene (5 bases). This CDR3 is built from 15 residues. Trimming took 6 bases from V and 0 from J, leaving 9 bases between them. The chain's CDR3 is CASRRENSGANVLTF. In DNA, the CDR3 is TGTGCCAGCAGACGGGAAAACTCTGGGGCCAACGTCCTGACTTTC.

The chain is built from TRBV29-1 and TRBJ1-5; D remains unclear. V dropped 5 bases and J dropped 3 bases, with 11 bases sitting between them. Germline V gene lookup returns CDR1 SQVTM and CDR2 ANQGSEA. The CDR3 consists of 13 residues. CDR3 bases: TGCAGCGTTACTAAGGGCAACAATCAGCCCCAGCATTTT. Translation: CSVTKGNNQPQHF.

This clonotype was detected a few times. The V gene is TRBV10-3, the J gene TRBJ2-1, with 12 bases lining up with TRBD1. The length of the CDR3 is 15 residues. Germline assignment: CDR1 ENHRY and CDR2 SYGVKD. The junction had 5 bases not matched to a gene; V was cut back by 4 bases and J by 7 bases. Here the CDR3 DNA reads TGTGCCATCAGTGCGGGACAGGGGGCGAGTAATGAGCAGTTCTTC. Its protein product is CAISAGQGASNEQFF.

There are a few counts of this clonotype. This chain joins TRBV6-1 and TRBJ2-1; tentative D call: TRBD1 (7 bases). Germline V gene data show CDR1 as MNHNS and CDR2 as SASEGT. With 1 base removed from V and 9 bases from J, the gap between germline ends came to 13 bases. CDR3 length equals 14 residues. CDR3 loop: CASSEDPGGGEQFF. CDR3 DNA sequence: TGTGCCAGCAGTGAAGATCCAGGGGGAGGTGAGCAGTTCTTC.

This clonotype was counted ten times or more. The chain couples TRBV5-1 to TRBJ2-1; tentatively, D is TRBD1 (6 bases). Germline CDR1 and CDR2: SGHRS and YFSETQ. This CDR3 is built from 16 residues. The germline V and J ends were trimmed by 0 bases and 9 bases, with 19 bases remaining between them. CDR3 region: CASSLEARDIRGEQFF. The CDR3 region has the DNA TGCGCCAGCAGCTTGGAGGCCCGGGACATTAGAGGTGAGCAGTTCTTC.

A few counts support this clonotype. The chain joins TRBV14 to TRBJ2-4; D is possibly TRBD2 (5 bases). CDR1 is SGHDN and CDR2 is FVKESK in the germline V gene. The CDR3 runs to 15 residues. V lost 1 base and J lost 1, with 8 bases in between. The CDR3 loop reads CASSQGPGAKNIQYF. The CDR3 coding sequence is TGTGCCAGCAGCCAAGGGCCGGGGGCCAAAAACATTCAGTACTTC.